A selection of T cell receptor beta chains follows, all from one sample in a study of blood T cell repertoires in COVID-19. Clones were read by immunoSEQ multiplex PCR, and TCRdb kept only the in-frame ones, dropping some. The data show roughly 150,000 clones, with about 79% seen just once and about 8.9% held by the top ten. Sequences were obtained from peripheral blood. Receptors originate from a woman between 45 and 60 years old with acute or convalescent COVID-19. The conserved cysteine and the conserved F or W are not part of the CDR3 here.

V: TRBV7-2
J: TRBJ2-2
length: 13
CDR3: ASSLNGGLAGELF

V: TRBV5-5
J: TRBJ1-1
length: 11
CDR3: ASSLIQDTEAF

V: TRBV6-6
J: TRBJ1-4
length: 11
CDR3: ASKRGVGEKLF

V: TRBV11-2
J: TRBJ2-4
length: 11
CDR3: ASSERQGGIQY

V: TRBV5-6
J: TRBJ2-1
length: 17
CDR3: ASSPWGLAGGHSYNEQF

V: TRBV5-1
J: TRBJ2-2
length: 9
CDR3: ASRETGELF

V: TRBV6-4
J: TRBJ1-6
length: 13
CDR3: ASSDGAANNSPLH

V: TRBV5-6
J: TRBJ1-1
length: 15
CDR3: ASGEGAGAVRDTEAF

V: TRBV28
J: TRBJ1-2
length: 13
CDR3: ASSLPMGQPDGYT

V: TRBV6-6
J: TRBJ2-5
length: 11
CDR3: ASMAGGRETQY

V: TRBV7-2
J: TRBJ2-2
length: 12
CDR3: ASSLRGLPGELF

V: TRBV15
J: TRBJ1-1
length: 12
CDR3: ATSLRLGTAEAF

V: TRBV7-2
J: TRBJ2-1
length: 13
CDR3: ASSLWANSYNEQF

V: TRBV27
J: TRBJ2-7
length: 16
CDR3: ASTSPGLAGVTIYEQY

V: TRBV19
J: TRBJ1-4
length: 9
CDR3: ASSIGGKLF

V: TRBV7-2
J: TRBJ1-1
length: 13
CDR3: ASSVGQGMNTEAF

V: TRBV6-1
J: TRBJ2-7
length: 12
CDR3: ASSEAQGPYEQY

V: TRBV11-2
J: TRBJ2-7
length: 14
CDR3: ASSLGRLAVSYEQY

V: TRBV30
J: TRBJ1-3
length: 13
CDR3: ALRRGTAIGNTIY

V: TRBV11-1
J: TRBJ2-7
length: 10
CDR3: ASSLNRYEQY

V: TRBV5-6
J: TRBJ2-1
length: 13
CDR3: ASSLGATRNNEQF

V: TRBV28
J: TRBJ1-2
length: 11
CDR3: ASRKTGGDGYT

V: TRBV28
J: TRBJ1-5
length: 14
CDR3: ASSLGGGWSNQPQH

V: TRBV6-5
J: TRBJ1-2
length: 10
CDR3: AGRTADYGYT

V: TRBV9
J: TRBJ2-5
length: 12
CDR3: ASSGGGFQETQY

V: TRBV5-1
J: TRBJ1-6
length: 12
CDR3: ASSLQGSNSPLH

V: TRBV13
J: TRBJ2-3
length: 12
CDR3: ASSPDYSTDTQY

V: TRBV6-2/TRBV6-3
J: TRBJ2-1
length: 15
CDR3: ASSYSITGNSYGWQF

V: TRBV30
J: TRBJ1-4
length: 14
CDR3: AWRGRQGSTNEKLF

V: TRBV5-1
J: TRBJ2-1
length: 15
CDR3: ASSRGLAGVAYNEQF

V: TRBV18
J: TRBJ1-1
length: 12
CDR3: ASSPPGAYTEAF

V: TRBV9
J: TRBJ1-1
length: 13
CDR3: ASSVAPGGNTEAF

V: TRBV5-1
J: TRBJ2-3
length: 12
CDR3: ASSLWLSPDTQY

V: TRBV28
J: TRBJ1-6
length: 11
CDR3: ASSKTGNSPLH

V: TRBV4-2
J: TRBJ1-2
length: 13
CDR3: ASSQDGGGRYGYT

V: TRBV25-1
J: TRBJ1-1
length: 14
CDR3: ASSESIDRGNTEAF

V: TRBV5-4
J: TRBJ2-5
length: 13
CDR3: ASSLESQGGETQY

V: TRBV19
J: TRBJ2-7
length: 13
CDR3: ASSGIRDRVSEQY

V: TRBV14
J: TRBJ2-2
length: 12
CDR3: ASSQEWGAGELF

V: TRBV7-9
J: TRBJ2-5
length: 13
CDR3: ASSSLLAGVETQY

V: TRBV5-1
J: TRBJ1-1
length: 12
CDR3: ASSSHQSSAEAF

V: TRBV5-3
J: TRBJ2-2
length: 13
CDR3: ARSLVQGNTGELF

V: TRBV30
J: TRBJ1-4
length: 11
CDR3: AWGRGSGEKLF

V: TRBV29-1
J: TRBJ2-5
length: 12
CDR3: SVEGYRTAETQY